The 26 T cell receptor beta chains below all came from one sample that was sequenced in a study of neurological immune-mediated disorders. TCRdb analysed the 5' RACE reads with MiXCR anew, one entry per CDR3 protein. Of 14,000 or so distinct CDR3 sequences in the sample, around 14% were seen once. Sequences were obtained from CD8+ T cells from blood. Every receptor here comes from a female donor with HTLV-1-associated myelopathy (HAM/TSP).

Many counts were recorded for this clonotype. The chain combines TRBV27 with TRBJ1-5; 10 nucleotides agree with TRBD1. This CDR3 contains 15 residues. J was trimmed by 2 bases and V by 4 bases; bases with no gene match: 2. CDR1 and CDR2 (germline): MNHEY, SMNVEV (reference sequence). The chain's CDR3 is CASSSGTGGNQPQHF. DNA for the CDR3: TGTGCCAGCAGTTCCGGGACAGGGGGCAATCAGCCCCAGCATTTT.

This clonotype was seen repeatedly, ten times or more. The chain joins TRBV7-2 to TRBJ2-7; D perhaps matches TRBD1 (6 bases). The germline gives CDR1 SGHTA, CDR2 FQGNSA. The germline V and J ends were trimmed by 1 base and 2 bases, with 12 bases remaining between them. This CDR3 comprises 15 residues. DNA for the CDR3: TGTGCCAGCAGCTTAGTCCCTGGGGGCACCTACGAGCAGTACTTC. Encoded protein: CASSLVPGGTYEQYF.

This clonotype appeared many times. The V and J genes are TRBV29-1 and TRBJ1-1; TRBD1 is a possible D gene (5 bases). V lost 4 bases and J lost 1, with 13 bases in between. Per the germline V gene, CDR1 is SQVTM and CDR2 is ANQGSEA. The CDR3 has 14 amino acids. The CDR3, as DNA: TGCAGCGTTGGGGATACTGGACAGAACACTGAAGCTTTCTTT. It yields the protein CSVGDTGQNTEAFF.

Ten or more counts support this clonotype. The rearrangement links TRBV5-5 to TRBJ2-1; 9 nucleotides agree with TRBD2. Germline values: CDR1 SGHKS, CDR2 YYEKEE (reference sequence). J was trimmed by 6 bases and V by 0 bases; bases with no gene match: 10. There are 17 residues in the CDR3. The CDR3 reads CASSLARAGGFANEQFF. The CDR3 DNA is TGTGCCAGCAGCTTGGCCAGGGCGGGAGGGTTCGCCAATGAGCAGTTCTTC.

This clonotype was recorded many times. The chain links TRBV7-2 to TRBJ2-7; no reliable D call. V shed 4 bases and J shed 1 base, with 8 bases lying between them. The V gene's germline CDR1 is SGHTA and CDR2 FQGNSA. This CDR3 has 13 amino acids. DNA for the CDR3: TGTGCCAGCAGCTCAGACGGTTCCTACGAGCAGTACTTC. Protein product: CASSSDGSYEQYF.

This clonotype occurred many times. The CDR3 nucleotides are TGTGCCACCAGTGATTTGCGAGGGGGCCTTAGCAATCAGCCCCAGCATTTT. Residues: CATSDLRGGLSNQPQHF. This rearrangement joins TRBV24-1 to TRBJ1-5; 7 bases map to TRBD1. The CDR3 has 17 amino acids. After removal of 0 bases from V and 0 bases from J, the junction contained 4 bases not matched to a gene. Germline V gene data show CDR1 as KGHDR and CDR2 as SFDVKD.

This clonotype showed up many times. V usage is TRBV5-1 and J usage is TRBJ2-2; 8 bases align to TRBD2. V dropped 7 bases and J dropped 4; count of bases not matched to a gene: 6. Germline CDR1 and CDR2: SGHRS and YFSETQ. The CDR3 length is 14 residues. The CDR3 here is CASVPLAGTGELFF. In DNA form, the CDR3 reads TGCGCCAGCGTGCCCCTAGCGGGCACCGGGGAGCTGTTTTTT. The full variable domain, completed using reference TRBV5-1 and TRBJ2-2, is KAGVTQTPRYLIKTRGQQVTLSCSPISGHRSVSWYQQTPGQGLQFLFEYFSETQRNKGNFPGRFSGRQFSNSRSEMNVSTLELGDSALYLCASVPLAGTGELFFGEGSRLTVL.

This clonotype appeared many times. V gene TRBV7-9 combines with J gene TRBJ2-6; D uncertain. Germline values: CDR1 SEHNR, CDR2 FQNEAQ (reference sequence). V lost 6 bases, J lost 0 bases, and 12 bases lay in between. The CDR3 totals 16 residues. Here the CDR3 DNA reads TGTGCCAGCAGACCTGACACAGTCTCTGGGGCCAACGTCCTGACTTTC. Translation gives CASRPDTVSGANVLTF.

This clonotype occurred a few times. This chain joins TRBV7-9 and TRBJ2-3, with D hard to call. V lost 5 bases to trimming and J lost 2 bases, with 14 bases between them. There are 15 residues in the CDR3. The germline gives CDR1 SEHNR, CDR2 FQNEAQ (reference sequence). The CDR3: CASSPMGYDTDTQYF. For the CDR3, the DNA is TGTGCCAGCAGCCCCATGGGATACGACACAGATACGCAGTATTTT.

This clonotype has ten or more counts. The chain employs TRBV7-9 and TRBJ1-3; D gene ambiguous. The CDR3 spans 16 residues. The germline V gene encodes CDR1 SEHNR and CDR2 FQNEAQ (reference sequence). Trimming shortened V by 2 bases and J by 0 bases, and 11 bases separated the two germline ends. The CDR3, as DNA: TGTGCCAGCAGCTTAATTGACGGCAGCTCTGGAAACACCATATATTTT. Translated, it gives CASSLIDGSSGNTIYF.

In its sample, this clonotype was seen many times. The chain recombines TRBV11-2 with TRBJ2-7; 8 bases fit TRBD1. The CDR3 is 14 amino acids. V lost 5 bases to trimming and J lost 1 base; unmatched junction nucleotides: 4. CDR1 and CDR2 (germline): SGHAT, FQNNGV. The CDR3 DNA sequence: TGTGCCAGCAGCAACCGGGACAGGTCCTACGAGCAGTACTTC. Translating it yields CASSNRDRSYEQYF.

This clonotype was recorded many times. This rearrangement joins TRBV6-5 to TRBJ2-7; 11 bases fit TRBD2. With V trimmed by 3 bases and J by 0 bases, 1 base remained unmatched. This CDR3 region has 15 residues. The germline V gene has CDR1 MNHEY and CDR2 SVGAGI. CDR3 nucleotides: TGTGCCAGCAGTTATCTAGCGGGGGGCTCCTACGAGCAGTACTTC. It translates to CASSYLAGGSYEQYF.

The V call is TRBV7-9, the J call TRBJ1-4; D remains ambiguous. Trimming took off 7 bases at V and 6 bases at J, with 15 bases between the two ends. The CDR3 is 14 residues long. Germline lookup yields CDR1 SEHNR and CDR2 FQNEAQ (reference sequence). CDR3 nucleotides: TGTGCCAGCAACACGCCGGCCGGAGATGAAAAACTGTTTTTT. The encoded protein is CASNTPAGDEKLFF.

There are a few counts of this clonotype. CDR3 in amino acids: CSARPIELARLSDTQYF. The CDR3 region has the DNA TGCAGTGCTAGACCTATTGAACTAGCGCGGCTTTCAGATACGCAGTATTTT. The rearrangement links TRBV20-1 to TRBJ2-3; 7 bases map to TRBD2. This CDR3 comprises 17 residues. V lost 2 bases, J lost 4 bases, and 15 bases stayed unmatched. Germline assignment: CDR1 DFQATT and CDR2 SNEGSKA (reference sequence).

This clonotype was seen repeatedly, ten times or more. The chain employs TRBV4-2 and TRBJ2-7, with 8 bases lining up with TRBD1. This CDR3 comprises 18 residues. V gave up 3 bases and J gave up 3 bases; unmatched junction bases: 16. Per the germline V gene, CDR1 is LGHNA and CDR2 is YNFKEQ. CDR3 sequence (DNA): TGTGCCAGCAGCCATGGGACAGGTCTCGACCAAAGAAACTACGAGCAGTACTTC. Amino acid sequence: CASSHGTGLDQRNYEQYF.

In its sample, this clonotype was seen many times. The chain employs TRBV20-1 and TRBJ2-1; D remains unclear. Germline CDR1 DFQATT, CDR2 SNEGSKA (reference sequence). CDR3 length equals 13 residues. Trimming took 6 bases from V and 2 from J, leaving 11 bases between them. The CDR3 DNA follows: TGCAGTGCGAAAGAGGTGCCCTACAATGAGCAGTTCTTC. As protein: CSAKEVPYNEQFF.

This clonotype occurred many times. The chain combines TRBV10-3 with TRBJ1-3; D unclear. Trimming left V 8 bases short and J 1 base short, with 21 bases between. Per the germline V gene, CDR1 is ENHRY and CDR2 is SYGVKD. The CDR3 is 17 residues long. DNA for the CDR3: TGTGCCATCTCACTTACTACAATATTCGGGTCTGGAAACACCATATATTTT. Translated, it gives CAISLTTIFGSGNTIYF.

This clonotype was seen at least ten times. The gene calls are TRBV27 and TRBJ2-1, with D hard to call. Germline V CDR1 and CDR2: MNHEY, SMNVEV (reference sequence). The V end was cut by 6 bases, the J end by 5 bases, with 14 bases between. The CDR3 contains 14 residues. CDR3 bases: TGTGCCAGCAGATTCGTACCCGGGCACAATGAGCAGTTCTTC. Translation gives CASRFVPGHNEQFF.

This clonotype was counted ten times or more. CDR3: CASSQIDEYNEQFF. The CDR3 DNA is TGTGCCAGCAGCCAGATTGACGAGTACAATGAGCAGTTCTTC. The chain carries TRBV7-8 and TRBJ2-1; no firm D call. The CDR3 is made up of 14 amino acids. Germline values: CDR1 SGHVS, CDR2 FQNEAQ. V lost 5 bases to trimming and J lost 4 bases, with 12 bases between them.

This clonotype was picked up many times. The rearrangement joins TRBV7-9 to TRBJ2-1, with 10 bases matching TRBD2. The CDR3 is 16 amino acids. Germline assignment: CDR1 SEHNR and CDR2 FQNEAQ (reference sequence). V was clipped by 5 bases and J by 4 bases; unmatched bases: 8. The CDR3 sequence is CASSAEAGGIYNEQFF. The DNA for the CDR3 is TGTGCCAGCAGCGCGGAAGCGGGGGGGATATACAATGAGCAGTTCTTC.

This clonotype has ten or more counts. The CDR3 coding sequence is TGTGCCAGCAGCCCCCGCCAGGGACGGTACGAGCAGTACTTC. Amino acid sequence: CASSPRQGRYEQYF. This chain links TRBV7-2 with TRBJ2-7; D may correspond to TRBD1 or TRBD2 (5 bases each). Between the trimmed V and J ends, which lost 5 bases and 4 bases, there was a span of 15 bases. CDR1 is SGHTA and CDR2 is FQGNSA in the germline V gene. The CDR3 consists of 14 residues.

This clonotype was seen many times. The V gene is TRBV20-1, the J gene TRBJ2-2; 9 bases are shared with TRBD2. In germline, CDR1 is DFQATT, CDR2 SNEGSKA (reference sequence). The J segment lost 4 bases and the V segment lost 2 bases, leaving 5 bases of the junction unmatched. This CDR3 contains 15 residues. CDR3 nucleotide sequence: TGCAGTGCTAGACTGCTAGCGGGACCCACCGGGGAGCTGTTTTTT. It yields the protein CSARLLAGPTGELFF.

Many counts were recorded for this clonotype. The chain couples TRBV12-3 or TRBV12-4 to TRBJ1-2; D is unclear. The CDR3 sequence is 13 residues long. V shed 5 bases and J shed 4 bases, with 11 bases lying between them. The CDR3 here is CASSPDSIYGYTF. DNA for the CDR3: TGTGCCAGCAGTCCCGACTCGATCTATGGCTACACCTTC.

V and J are TRBV5-1 and TRBJ2-2; possible D gene TRBD1, 5 bases. The CDR3 has 18 residues. Trimming left V 0 bases short and J 0 bases short, with 15 bases between. The germline gives CDR1 SGHRS, CDR2 YFSETQ. This chain's CDR3 is CASSLVGLGPTNTGELFF. CDR3 in DNA: TGCGCCAGCAGCTTGGTGGGTTTGGGGCCTACGAACACCGGGGAGCTGTTTTTT.

This clonotype was detected many times. The V and J genes are TRBV7-2 and TRBJ2-7; D is possibly TRBD2 (5 bases). Trimming pared 1 base from V and 5 bases from J, leaving 15 bases between. This CDR3 has 15 amino acids. Germline V lookup: CDR1 SGHTA, CDR2 FQGNSA. The CDR3 bases are TGTGCCAGCAGCTTAGTCGGCAACTACGGGGACGAGCAGTACTTC. This codes for CASSLVGNYGDEQYF.

This clonotype was recorded many times. This rearrangement joins TRBV14 to TRBJ2-3, with 8 positions matching TRBD2. V shed 4 bases and J 4 bases; nucleotides not matched to a gene: 4. Germline V gene sequence: CDR1 SGHDN, CDR2 FVKESK. This CDR3 region has 14 residues. CDR3 nucleotides: TGTGCCAGCAGCCTTAGCGGGAACGCAGATACGCAGTATTTT. Protein sequence: CASSLSGNADTQYF. Filled out from reference TRBV14 and TRBJ2-3, the complete variable domain reads EAGVTQFPSHSVIEKGQTVTLRCDPISGHDNLYWYRRVMGKEIKFLLHFVKESKQDESGMPNNRFLAERTGGTYSTLKVQPAELEDSGVYFCASSLSGNADTQYFGPGTRLTVL.